The following is a T cell receptor beta chain sequence with its context. Its antigen is as yet unknown. The CDR3 covers 10 residues. Germline assignment: CDR1 DFQATT and CDR2 SNEGSKA (reference sequence). V was cut by 3 bases and J by 13 bases, with 10 bases left in between. This sample is drawn from a study of cytomegalovirus exposure and HLA in healthy donors. Study results and caveats: In a later analysis, a missense DCLRE1C variant was linked to TCR beta V- and J-gene trimming. Generally TCR sequences proved uncommon, though certain public TCRs appeared in numerous donors.

Though probably carrying unrecorded immune exposures, donors were nominally healthy at sampling. The primer mix had 60 Vbeta and 13 Jbeta primers. The data were produced by immunoSEQ multiplex PCR, yet TCRdb's version contains in-frame clones alone and is incomplete. The profile shows hundreds of thousands of clones, about 72% of them singletons. The sample was PBMCs. This receptor was taken from a male donor in good health and CMV-seronegative. The chain uses TRBV20-1 and TRBJ2-1; D is undetermined. CDR3 region: CSASRVDQFF. The CDR3 DNA sequence: TGCAGTGCTAGTCGGGTAGATCAGTTCTTC.